The T cell receptor beta chain under discussion was sequenced for a study of T cell responses to AZD1222 COVID-19 vaccine. Broader study findings: Spike regions recognized by vaccine-associated CD4 TCRs spanned the protein, led by 160-218 and 743-854. Samples come after the peak T cell response, not at day 14.

On this clone: No antigen is known for it.

Sequenced by immunoSEQ multiplex PCR; TCRdb stores in-frame clones only, minus some. Of tens of thousands of clones listed, about 90% were seen once; the top ten hold 6.5% to 9%. There are 14 residues in the CDR3. Unmatched junction bases numbered 8, after V lost 6 bases and J lost 5 bases. Per germline, CDR1 SGHVS and CDR2 FNYEAQ. The rearrangement joins TRBV7-6 to TRBJ1-1, with TRBD1 identical over 8 bases. The material was peripheral blood, obtained 28 days after the second AZD1222 dose. The receptor comes from an adult who received the AZD1222 COVID-19 vaccine. The CDR3 DNA reads as TGTGCCAGCAGGCAAGGACAGGGTGGAACTGAAGCTTTCTTT. It encodes CASRQGQGGTEAFF. The full variable domain, in which reference TRBV7-6 and TRBJ1-1 provide the parts outside the CDR3, is GAGVSQSPRYKVTKRGQDVALRCDPISGHVSLYWYRQALGQGPEFLTYFNYEAQQDKSGLPNDRFSAERPEGSISTLTIQRTEQRDSAMYRCASRQGQGGTEAFFGQGTRLTVV.